This TCR beta chain is from a study of OX40 agonist ivuxolimab in advanced cancers. For the study in its entirety: The costimulatory receptor OX40 (CD134) was targeted by ivuxolimab, a fully human IgG2 agonistic monoclonal antibody. Intravenous ivuxolimab was administered to patients every 2 weeks at six dose levels: 0.01, 0.1, 0.3, 1.5, 3 and 10 mg/kg. Of the 50 to 55 dose-escalation patients, hepatocellular carcinoma was present in about 20, melanoma in approximately 15, renal cell carcinoma in 9 and head and neck cancer in 9. In the dose-escalation cohort, 82.7% of patients were male, and the mean age was roughly 60 years, with a range of about 20 to 90. Patients were allowed to have had prior anti-PD-1, anti-PD-L1 or anti-CTLA-4 therapy, and around 40% of the dose-escalation patients had previously received checkpoint inhibitors. Partial responses occurred in three dose-escalation patients, of whom one had hepatocellular carcinoma and two had cutaneous melanoma. Peripheral TCRbeta sequencing aimed to test whether ivuxolimab altered TCR sequence diversity and caused clonal T-cell expansion. The paper describes the monotherapy dose-escalation part (N = 52 patients) of the phase I trial of ivuxolimab.

General conclusions and limits of the study: At doses of 0.1 to 3.0 mg/kg, clonal expansion of both CD4+ and CD8+ T cells in blood was seen between baseline and week 6. Partial responders in the 0.1-3.0 mg/kg groups had among the lowest normalized peripheral clonal expansion, especially among CD8+ T cells. After ivuxolimab, more expanded clones were found on average in CD8+ T cells than in CD4+ T cells. Low levels of normalized T-cell clonal expansion were also seen in some nonresponding patients. The antigen specificity of the clonally expanded peripheral T cells was not determined.

For sequencing of the TCRbeta CDR3 region, genomic DNA was extracted from the sorted cells. The immunoSEQ Assay was used for sequencing of TCRbeta CDR3 regions. TCRdb re-hosts the immuneACCESS table, in-frame sequences only. Its copies lack some clones; in the studies checked, an unresolved V gene accounts for under half of them, and the cause for the rest is not known. The table for this sample lists 30,000 or so clones; roughly 82% of them were counted only once. About 20% of the sample belongs to the ten largest clones. Regarding this clone: Its binding antigen is unknown. No base quality information exists; no much larger clone differs at one position.

The trial excluded patients who had a history of autoimmune disease or who were on systemic immunosuppression. In every dose cohort, peripheral blood was drawn for TCR sequencing at baseline, cycle 4 day 1, and cycle 7 day 1. The samples were taken from a phase I, first-in-human, multicenter, open-label dose-escalation trial of ivuxolimab. Adults with locally advanced or metastatic melanoma, renal cell carcinoma, hepatocellular carcinoma or head and neck squamous cell carcinoma were enrolled in the trial. Before TCR sequencing, CD4+ T cells and CD8+ T cells were sorted from peripheral blood as separate populations. The sample was CD4+ or CD8+ T cells sorted from blood, taken in a trial of the OX40 agonist ivuxolimab. This clonotype was sampled from an adult with an advanced solid tumor such as melanoma, head and neck, liver or kidney cancer.

The DNA reads as follows: TGTGCCAGCAGTTTCCGACAGGGGGACACTGAAGCTTTCTTT. Its product reads: CASSFRQGDTEAFF. The rearrangement combines TRBV2 with TRBJ1-1, with 9 middle bases fitting TRBD1. The CDR3, from cysteine to phenylalanine, totals 14 residues. Only the CDR3 part of the read is kept: 42 bases, read in frame from the first base. The germline V gene gives CDR1 as SNHLY and CDR2 as FYNNEI. Germline trimming amounts to 5 bases on V and 3 bases on J, with 4 as the count of junction bases outside the gene matches.